This TCR beta chain was sequenced in a study of human T cells and chemical hapten exposure. Study information: It was small differences in pooled library volume that mainly caused per-sample TCR yields to vary.

Before extraction, the whole blood was not fractionated, and total RNA was taken from it. The CDR3 runs 12 residues. V dropped 6 bases and J dropped 13 bases, with 18 bases sitting between them. The library labeled individual cDNA molecules by adding unique molecular identifiers to them. TCRdb re-derived calls from the reads in MiXCR, one entry per CDR3 protein. The data hold fewer than 150,000 distinct CDR3 sequences, with over 7.5% observed a single time. A few counts support this clonotype. The chain carries TRBV12-3 or TRBV12-4 and TRBJ1-1; D gene uncertain. The receptor comes from a human donor in good health. Some clones in this sample may be carry-over from other donors' samples. Input material: whole blood. CDR3 coding DNA: TGTGCCAGCAGCACCCGACCTGGGCCCTTTTTCTTT. Translation gives CASSTRPGPFFF.